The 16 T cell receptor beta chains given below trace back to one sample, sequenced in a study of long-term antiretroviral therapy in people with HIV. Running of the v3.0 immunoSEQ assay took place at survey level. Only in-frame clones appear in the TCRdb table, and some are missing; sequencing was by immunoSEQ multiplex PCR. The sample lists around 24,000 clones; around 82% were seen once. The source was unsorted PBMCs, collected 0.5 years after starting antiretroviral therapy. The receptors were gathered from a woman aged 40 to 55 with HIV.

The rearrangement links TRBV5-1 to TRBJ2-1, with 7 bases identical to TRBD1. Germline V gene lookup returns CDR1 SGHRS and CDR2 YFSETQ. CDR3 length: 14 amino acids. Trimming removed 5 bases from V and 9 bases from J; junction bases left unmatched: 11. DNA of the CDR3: TGCGCCAGCAGGCCCGGGACAGTTGTCATTGAGCAGTTCTTC. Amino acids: CASRPGTVVIEQFF.

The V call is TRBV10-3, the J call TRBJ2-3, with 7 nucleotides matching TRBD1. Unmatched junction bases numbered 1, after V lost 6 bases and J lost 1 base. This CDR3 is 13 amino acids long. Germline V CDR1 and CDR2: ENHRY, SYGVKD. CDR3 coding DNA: TGTGCCATCAGCGACAGGGGCACAGATACGCAGTATTTT. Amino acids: CAISDRGTDTQYF.

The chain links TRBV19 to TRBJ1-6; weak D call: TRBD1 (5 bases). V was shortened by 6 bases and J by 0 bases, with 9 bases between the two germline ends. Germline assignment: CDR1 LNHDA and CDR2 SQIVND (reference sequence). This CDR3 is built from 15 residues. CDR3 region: CASRPGFSYNSPLHF. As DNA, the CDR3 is TGTGCCAGTAGGCCAGGGTTCTCCTATAATTCACCCCTCCACTTT.

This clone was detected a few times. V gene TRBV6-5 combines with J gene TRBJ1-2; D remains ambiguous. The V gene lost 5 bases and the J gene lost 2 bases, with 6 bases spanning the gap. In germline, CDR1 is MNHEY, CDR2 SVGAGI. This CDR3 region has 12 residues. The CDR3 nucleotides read TGTGCCAGCAGTGGAGAGAACTATGGCTACACCTTC. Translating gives CASSGENYGYTF.

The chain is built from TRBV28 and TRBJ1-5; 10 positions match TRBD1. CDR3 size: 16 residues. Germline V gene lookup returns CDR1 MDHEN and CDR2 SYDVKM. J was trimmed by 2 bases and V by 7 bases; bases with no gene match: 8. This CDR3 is CASMTGGAMGNQPQHF. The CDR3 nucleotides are TGTGCCAGCATGACAGGGGGCGCGATGGGCAATCAGCCCCAGCATTTT.

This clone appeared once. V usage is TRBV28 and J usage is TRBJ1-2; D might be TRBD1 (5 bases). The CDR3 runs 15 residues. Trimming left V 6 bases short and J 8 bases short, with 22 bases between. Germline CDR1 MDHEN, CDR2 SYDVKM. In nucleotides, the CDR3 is TGTGCCAGCAGGGCGGTGGACATCCAACTATTCGGCTACACCTTC. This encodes CASRAVDIQLFGYTF.

The CDR3 DNA reads as TGTGCCAGCAGCTTGGGTGGCAAACCGAACACTGAAGCTTTCTTT. Translated: CASSLGGKPNTEAFF. J is TRBJ1-1 and V is TRBV5-6, with unresolved D. The germline V and J ends were trimmed by 0 bases and 1 base, with 10 bases remaining between them. Germline loops: CDR1 SGHDT, CDR2 YYEEEE. This CDR3 contains 15 residues.

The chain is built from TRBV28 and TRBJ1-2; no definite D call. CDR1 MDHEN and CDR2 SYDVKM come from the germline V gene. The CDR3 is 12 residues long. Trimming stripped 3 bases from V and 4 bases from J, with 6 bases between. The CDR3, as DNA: TGTGCCAGCAGTTTTGCCCGCTATGGCTACACCTTC. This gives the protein CASSFARYGYTF.

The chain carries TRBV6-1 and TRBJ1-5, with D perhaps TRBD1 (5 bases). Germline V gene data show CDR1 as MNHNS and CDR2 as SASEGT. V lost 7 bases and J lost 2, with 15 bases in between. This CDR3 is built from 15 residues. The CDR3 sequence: CASTSGGAGNQPQHF. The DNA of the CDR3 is TGTGCCAGCACCTCGGGCGGGGCAGGCAATCAGCCCCAGCATTTT.

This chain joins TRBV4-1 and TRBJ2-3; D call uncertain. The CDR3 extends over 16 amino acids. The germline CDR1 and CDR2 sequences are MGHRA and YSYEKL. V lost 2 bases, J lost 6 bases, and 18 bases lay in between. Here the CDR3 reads CASSQPPLTGMDTQYF. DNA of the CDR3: TGCGCCAGCAGCCAACCCCCCCTGACGGGCATGGATACGCAGTATTTT.

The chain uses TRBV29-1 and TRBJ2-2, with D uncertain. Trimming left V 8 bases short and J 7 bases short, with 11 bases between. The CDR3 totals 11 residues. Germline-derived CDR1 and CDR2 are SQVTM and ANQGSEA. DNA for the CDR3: TGCAGCCCGACGGCGATCGGGGAGCTGTTTTTT. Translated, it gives CSPTAIGELFF.

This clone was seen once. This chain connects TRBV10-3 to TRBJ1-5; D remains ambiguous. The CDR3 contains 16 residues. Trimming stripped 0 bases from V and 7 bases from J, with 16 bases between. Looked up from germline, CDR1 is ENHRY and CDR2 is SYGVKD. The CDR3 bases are TGTGCCATCAGTGAGTCCGTGGTTGGAGTAGGACAGCCCCAGCATTTT. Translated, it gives CAISESVVGVGQPQHF.

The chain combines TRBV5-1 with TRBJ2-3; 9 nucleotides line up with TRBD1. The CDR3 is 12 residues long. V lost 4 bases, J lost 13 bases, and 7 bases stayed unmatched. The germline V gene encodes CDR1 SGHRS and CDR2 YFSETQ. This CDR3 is CASSEDRGSKYF. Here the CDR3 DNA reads TGCGCCAGCAGCGAGGACAGGGGTTCTAAGTATTTT.

CDR3 nucleotide sequence: TGCGCCAGCCGGACAGACCAAACCTACGAGCAGTACTTC. As protein: CASRTDQTYEQYF. The chain couples TRBV5-1 to TRBJ2-7; the D gene is possibly TRBD1 (6 bases). This CDR3 is 13 amino acids long. Trimming removed 7 bases at V and 2 bases at J, with 13 bases between. Germline CDR1 is SGHRS and CDR2 is YFSETQ.

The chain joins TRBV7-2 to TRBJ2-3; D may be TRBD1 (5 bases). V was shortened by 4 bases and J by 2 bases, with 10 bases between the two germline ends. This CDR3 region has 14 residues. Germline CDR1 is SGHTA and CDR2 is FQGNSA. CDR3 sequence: CASSWGGDTDTQYF. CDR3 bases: TGTGCCAGCAGCTGGGGCGGAGACACAGATACGCAGTATTTT.

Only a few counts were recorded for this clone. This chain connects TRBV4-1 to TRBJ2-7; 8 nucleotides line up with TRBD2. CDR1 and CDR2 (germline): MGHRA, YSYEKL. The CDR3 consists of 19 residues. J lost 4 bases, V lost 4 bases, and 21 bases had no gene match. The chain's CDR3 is CASSPGGGGTTSREYEQYF. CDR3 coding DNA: TGCGCCAGCAGCCCCGGTGGCGGGGGGACCACTTCACGGGAGTACGAGCAGTACTTC.